A single sample gave rise to the 24 T cell receptor beta chains below, sequenced in a study of CD8+CD57+ T cells in acquired aplastic anemia. An expansion of CD8+CD57+ cells by flow cytometry had been shown in patients chosen for sequencing. The use of genomic DNA as template underpinned the TCR beta VDJ and CDR3 profiling. TCRdb ran MiXCR on the reads and lists one entry per CDR3 protein. The sample consists of 150,000 to 170,000 distinct CDR3 sequences, just over 50% of them appearing once. What was sequenced was sorted CD4+, CD8+, or CD8+CD57+ T cells (not recorded which) from PBMCs. The receptors here all came from a human donor with aplastic anemia.

The genes are TRBV6-2 or TRBV6-3 and TRBJ2-7; 9 bases map to TRBD1. The CDR3 has 16 residues. Looked up from germline, CDR1 is MNHEY and CDR2 is SVGEGT. Trimming cost V 6 bases and J 6 bases; bases outside gene matches: 15. In nucleotides, the CDR3 is TGTGCCAGCAGAATCGCTCTAACAGGGGGCAAGGGCGAGCAGTACTTC. Translating it yields CASRIALTGGKGEQYF.

The chain recombines TRBV7-3 with TRBJ2-1; 7 positions agree with TRBD2. V dropped 4 bases and J dropped 6; count of bases not matched to a gene: 9. The CDR3 extends over 15 amino acids. The germline V gene has CDR1 SGHTA and CDR2 FQGTGA. The CDR3 coding sequence is TGTGCCAGCAGCTCTAGTCCGGGAGGAGTCAATGAGCAGTTCTTC. Amino acid sequence: CASSSSPGGVNEQFF. Looking up the rest from reference TRBV7-3 and TRBJ2-1 gives the full variable domain: GAGVSQTPSNKVTEKGKYVELRCDPISGHTALYWYRQSLGQGPEFLIYFQGTGAADDSGLPNDRFFAVRPEGSVSTLKIQRTERGDSAVYLCASSSSPGGVNEQFFGPGTRLTVL.

The chain has TRBV15 and TRBJ1-6; D possibly corresponds to TRBD1 (5 bases). CDR1 is LNHNV, CDR2 YYDKDF, per germline (reference sequence). The CDR3 extends over 15 amino acids. Trimming shortened V by 4 bases and J by 5 bases, and 12 bases separated the two germline ends. The chain's CDR3 is CATSIQVGHNSPLHF. The CDR3 DNA is TGTGCCACCAGCATACAGGTGGGCCATAATTCACCCCTCCACTTT.

CDR3 region: CAISRLNEQFF. The CDR3 DNA reads as TGTGCCATCAGCAGACTGAATGAGCAGTTCTTC. The chain has TRBV24-1 and TRBJ2-1, with no clear D. V was clipped by 11 bases and J by 7 bases, with 11 bases between them. Germline V gene lookup returns CDR1 KGHDR and CDR2 SFDVKD. The CDR3 spans 11 residues.

The chain combines TRBV10-3 with TRBJ1-2, with no clear D. The CDR3 extends over 15 amino acids. Germline-derived CDR1 and CDR2 are ENHRY and SYGVKD. The V end was cut by 3 bases, the J end by 0 bases, with 11 bases between. In DNA form, the CDR3 reads TGTGCCATCAGTGACCGGACGGCTGCTAACTATGGCTACACCTTC. This sequence encodes CAISDRTAANYGYTF.

V and J are TRBV9 and TRBJ1-1; D possibly corresponds to TRBD1 (6 bases). This CDR3 contains 15 residues. Per germline, CDR1 SGDLS and CDR2 YYNGEE. Trimming left V 0 bases short and J 0 bases short, with 9 bases between. CDR3 loop: CASSVEGTLNTEAFF. CDR3 nucleotide sequence: TGTGCCAGCAGCGTAGAAGGGACACTGAACACTGAAGCTTTCTTT. The whole variable domain, remainder taken from reference TRBV9 and TRBJ1-1, is DSGVTQTPKHLITATGQRVTLRCSPRSGDLSVYWYQQSLDQGLQFLIQYYNGEERAKGNILERFSAQQFPDLHSELNLSSLELGDSALYFCASSVEGTLNTEAFFGQGTRLTVV.

This clonotype was seen a handful of times. V usage is TRBV6-1 and J usage is TRBJ1-1, with D perhaps TRBD1 (6 bases). The CDR3 covers 13 residues. Germline CDR1 and CDR2: MNHNS and SASEGT. V was trimmed by 8 bases and J by 5 bases, leaving 15 bases between them. As DNA, the CDR3 is TGTGCCAGCTCCAGGAGGGGGGGAACTGAAGCTTTCTTT. It codes for CASSRRGGTEAFF.

V gene TRBV15 combines with J gene TRBJ2-3; D is undetermined. The CDR3 totals 16 residues. The V end was cut by 1 base, the J end by 0 bases, with 11 bases between. The V gene's germline CDR1 is LNHNV and CDR2 YYDKDF (reference sequence). CDR3: CATSRGEVRSTDTQYF. The CDR3 DNA reads TGTGCCACCAGCAGAGGAGAGGTGCGTAGCACAGATACGCAGTATTTT.

The gene calls are TRBV5-4 and TRBJ1-4, with D perhaps matching TRBD1 (5 bases). CDR3 length: 14 residues. Per germline, CDR1 SGHNT and CDR2 YYREEE (reference sequence). V was cut by 3 bases and J by 4 bases, with 10 bases left in between. The CDR3 bases are TGTGCCAGCAGCTCGTTAGACAGTAATGAAAAACTGTTTTTT. This encodes CASSSLDSNEKLFF.

The V gene is TRBV11-2, the J gene TRBJ2-7, with a weak D call TRBD2 (5 bases). The CDR3 length is 15 residues. The V gene lost 5 bases and the J gene lost 4 bases, with 18 bases spanning the gap. CDR1 is SGHAT and CDR2 is FQNNGV in the germline V gene. The CDR3 nucleotides read TGTGCCAGCAGCGTCACTGGCGGGCTTGGGTACGAGCAGTACTTC. Its protein product is CASSVTGGLGYEQYF.

This clonotype has ten or more counts. The rearrangement joins TRBV19 to TRBJ1-1; D not resolved. The V gene's germline CDR1 is LNHDA and CDR2 SQIVND (reference sequence). V lost 3 bases to trimming and J lost 2 bases, with 7 bases between them. The CDR3 sequence is 13 residues long. CDR3 bases: TGTGCCAGTAGTATCAAAGGCAACACTGAAGCTTTCTTT. As protein: CASSIKGNTEAFF.

About this clonotype: At one end, the junction sequence differs from germline, possibly due to a read error. The rearrangement links TRBV12-3 or TRBV12-4 to TRBJ1-1; the D gene is possibly TRBD1 (5 bases). The CDR3 runs to 15 residues. The CDR3 DNA reads TGTGCCAGCAGGTTTTGGGAAGGGGTTCGCACTGAAGCTCTCTTT. Translation gives CASRFWEGVRTEALF.

The J gene is TRBJ2-5, the V gene TRBV6-2 or TRBV6-3; D unresolved. This CDR3 has 14 residues. In germline, CDR1 is MNHEY, CDR2 SVGEGT. V lost 0 bases, J lost 6 bases, and 11 bases lay in between. The CDR3 nucleotides read TGTGCCAGCAGTTACTCGGGGATGGGGAAGACCCAGTACTTC. This translates into CASSYSGMGKTQYF.

This clonotype has a count of ten or more. The chain is built from TRBV9 and TRBJ2-7; D ambiguous. The CDR3 is made up of 15 amino acids. V gave up 0 bases and J gave up 0 bases, with 10 bases separating them. In germline, CDR1 is SGDLS, CDR2 YYNGEE. CDR3 in DNA: TGTGCCAGCAGCGTAGCTGTACTGAGCTCCTACGAGCAGTACTTC. Protein sequence: CASSVAVLSSYEQYF.

The chain combines TRBV4-2 with TRBJ1-2; 9 nucleotides match TRBD1. The trim removed 0 bases at V and 12 bases at J, leaving 8 bases unmatched. The germline gives CDR1 LGHNA, CDR2 YNFKEQ. The CDR3 has 14 amino acids. In nucleotides, the CDR3 is TGTGCCAGCAGCCAAGACACAGGGGGCTCCGGAAACACCTTC. Protein product: CASSQDTGGSGNTF.

V gene TRBV7-2 combines with J gene TRBJ2-7; no firm D call. The CDR3 runs 13 residues. Trimming cost V 6 bases and J 0 bases, with 9 bases left between them. Germline V gene data show CDR1 as SGHTA and CDR2 as FQGNSA. CDR3 region: CASRLVASYEQYF. The DNA for the CDR3 is TGTGCCAGCAGACTCGTGGCCTCCTACGAGCAGTACTTC.

This rearrangement joins TRBV19 to TRBJ2-5, with 7 bases matching TRBD1. J lost 5 bases, V lost 4 bases, and 4 bases had no gene match. The CDR3 sequence is 13 residues long. The germline CDR1 and CDR2 sequences are LNHDA and SQIVND (reference sequence). Written as DNA, the CDR3 is TGTGCCAGTAGTAGGACAGGACGGGAGACCCAGTACTTC. This codes for CASSRTGRETQYF.

In this sample, this clonotype turned up many times. The rearrangement uses TRBV6-1 and TRBJ2-7, with TRBD2 as a possible D gene (6 bases). V lost 7 bases and J 7 bases, leaving 20 bases between the germline ends. Germline assignment: CDR1 MNHNS and CDR2 SASEGT. The CDR3 is made up of 14 amino acids. The CDR3 nucleotides are TGTGCCAGCAATCAACCAGGCGGGGCGGAAGAGCAGTACTTC. Its protein is CASNQPGGAEEQYF.

The CDR3 protein is CASSYSVWYRGGPSGNTIYF. The CDR3 DNA reads TGTGCCAGCAGTTACTCGGTTTGGTACCGTGGGGGGCCCTCTGGAAACACCATATATTTT. The chain links TRBV6-2 or TRBV6-3 to TRBJ1-3; the D gene is possibly TRBD1 (6 bases). This CDR3 has 20 residues. The V end lost 0 bases, the J end lost 0 bases, and 21 bases lay between the germline ends. Per the germline V gene, CDR1 is MNHEY and CDR2 is SVGEGT.

The chain carries TRBV15 and TRBJ2-1; TRBD1 aligns across 11 bases. The junction had 1 base not matched to a gene; V was cut back by 3 bases and J by 6 bases. This CDR3 has 14 residues. CDR1 is LNHNV and CDR2 is YYDKDF in the germline V gene (reference sequence). The CDR3 DNA reads TGTGCCACCAGCAGGGGACAGGGGGGCAATGAGCAGTTCTTC. Amino acids: CATSRGQGGNEQFF.

This clonotype has at least ten counts. The rearrangement links TRBV4-2 to TRBJ2-7; D perhaps matches TRBD1 (5 bases). Between the trimmed V and J ends, which lost 1 base and 3 bases, there was a span of 13 bases. The CDR3 loop spans 15 amino acids. Germline lookup yields CDR1 LGHNA and CDR2 YNFKEQ. The CDR3 is CASSQGTSGLYEQYF. The CDR3 region has the DNA TGTGCCAGCAGCCAAGGGACAAGTGGGCTCTACGAGCAGTACTTC.

This clonotype has a count of ten or more. V is TRBV4-2 and J is TRBJ1-5; 8 bases match TRBD1. This CDR3 has 16 residues. J lost 4 bases, V lost 0 bases, and 5 bases had no gene match. Per germline, CDR1 LGHNA and CDR2 YNFKEQ. CDR3 protein: CASSQEDRGVNQPQHF. The CDR3 nucleotides read TGTGCCAGCAGCCAAGAAGACAGGGGCGTAAATCAGCCCCAGCATTTT.

The CDR3 loop is CASSNRAGLPNEQFF. The CDR3 coding sequence is TGTGCCAGCAGCAACAGGGCGGGACTACCCAATGAGCAGTTCTTC. The rearrangement joins TRBV9 to TRBJ2-1, with TRBD2 as a possible D gene (7 bases). CDR1 SGDLS and CDR2 YYNGEE come from the germline V gene. The length of the CDR3 is 15 residues. Trimming pared 4 bases from V and 6 bases from J, leaving 17 bases between.

In its sample, this clonotype was seen a few times. V gene TRBV2 combines with J gene TRBJ1-6, with D possibly being TRBD1 (5 bases). Germline CDR1 is SNHLY and CDR2 is FYNNEI. This CDR3 spans 12 amino acids. The V end lost 6 bases, the J end lost 6 bases, and 6 bases lay between the germline ends. CDR3 residues: CASSGTNSPLHF. The CDR3, as DNA: TGTGCCAGCAGCGGGACTAATTCACCCCTCCACTTT.